The entry below gives a single T cell receptor (beta chain) sequence along with its context. Its recognized antigen is unknown. Base qualities are not recorded, but no much larger clone differs from it by a single base. The data originate from a study of breast tumors, draining lymph nodes, adjacent tissues (dated by TCRdb to 2016 to 2017). At the level of the whole study: Breast cancer patients provided tumor, adjacent nontumor tissue and axillary lymph nodes, and the study compared the TCR beta repertoires across these three sources. In human breast cancer, the study set out to assess how tumor, surrounding tissue and draining lymph node repertoires relate to one another and whether T cells might be exchanged between them. The research as a whole found: The data were considered consistent with the idea that most tumor T cells come from the lymph node and then expand in tumor tissue. Tumors showed preferential V and J gene usage, and their T-cell repertoire diversity fell below that of lymph nodes yet above that of nontumor tissue. The conclusion that tumor T cells originate in lymph nodes was presented as consistent with a hypothesis rather than as directly demonstrated. Tumor and nontumor tissue repertoires were found to be significantly more similar in luminal-like than in basal-like breast cancer.

Sequencing took place on an Illumina HiSeq 2000. Multiplex PCR amplification was used to generate the TCR beta chain libraries. High-throughput sequencing was used to analyze the amplified TCR beta chain products. TCRdb's own reprocessing of the public reads used fastp at Q25 and MiXCR and kept productive beta chains. One record per CDR3 amino acid sequence lists the most common genes and DNA. The sample records fewer than 140,000 distinct CDR3 sequences, approximately 28% of which are singletons. The leading ten clones occupy approximately 5% of the sample. The CDR3 runs 13 amino acids, cysteine and phenylalanine included. The read is trimmed to its CDR3 DNA, 39 bases read in frame from base 1. The germline V gene sets CDR1 to SNHLY and CDR2 to FYNNEI. Germline trimming: 7 bases from V, 2 bases from J; junction bases outside gene matches: 3. The axillary draining lymph nodes of breast cancer patients were the source of the lymph node samples.

Recombination connected TRBV2 to TRBJ2-5; 8 bases in the junction line up with TRBD2. Material: axillary lymph node tissue. The source of this sequence is a female donor with breast cancer. Some clones in this sample may be carry-over from other donors' samples. The CDR3 here reads CASTGGVQETQYF. DNA sequence: TGTGCCAGCACGGGAGGGGTTCAAGAGACCCAGTACTTC.